This is a list of T cell receptor beta chains from one sample in a study of T cell responses to AZD1222 COVID-19 vaccine. Some clones are missing from TCRdb's copy, which holds only in-frame ones; the method was immunoSEQ multiplex PCR. The sample carries around 100,000 clones, roughly nine tenths recorded once. This material consisted of peripheral blood, taken on day 0 of AZD1222 vaccination. The receptors were gathered from an adult in good health. Both conserved end residues are part of each CDR3. The D gene is left open where the match is weak. The size field is filled for only some rows; it gives once, few, many or a size class.

d_call,clone_size,j_call,v_call,cdr3_aa,cdr3_nt
NA,NA,TRBJ1-3,TRBV4-3,CASSQDHRPGNTIYF,TGCGCCAGCAGCCAAGACCACAGACCGGGAAACACCATATATTTT
TRBD1,NA,TRBJ1-1,TRBV7-9,CASSSAGGRTEAFF,TGTGCCAGCAGCTCTGCAGGGGGCAGGACTGAAGCTTTCTTT
NA,NA,TRBJ1-4,TRBV28,CASSPRGREGEKLFF,TGTGCCAGCAGTCCTCGGGGGCGCGAGGGTGAAAAACTGTTTTTT
NA,once,TRBJ1-1,TRBV5-1,CASSLGLDSTGAFF,TGCGCCAGCAGCTTGGGGTTGGACAGTACGGGCGCTTTCTTT
NA,NA,TRBJ2-1,TRBV20-1,CSARDTREQFF,TGCAGTGCTAGAGATACCCGAGAGCAGTTCTTC
NA,NA,TRBJ2-1,TRBV29-1,CSVEDLARGLYNEQFF,TGCAGCGTTGAAGATCTGGCCAGGGGCCTCTACAATGAGCAGTTCTTC
NA,once,TRBJ2-1,TRBV5-5,CASSLGVGGGRLYNEQFF,TGTGCCAGCAGCTTGGGGGTTGGAGGGGGACGGCTATACAATGAGCAGTTCTTC
NA,NA,TRBJ2-3,TRBV7-2,CASSTTDTQYF,TGTGCCAGCAGCACCACAGATACGCAGTATTTT
NA,NA,TRBJ2-1,TRBV28,CASTGGFSYNEQFF,TGTGCCAGCACAGGGGGGTTTTCCTACAATGAGCAGTTCTTC
TRBD1,NA,TRBJ1-4,TRBV28,CASGDPGQMATNEKLFF,TGTGCCAGCGGGGATCCGGGACAGATGGCAACTAATGAAAAACTGTTTTTT
TRBD1,NA,TRBJ1-3,TRBV19,CASSTNQGALGNTIYF,TGTGCCAGTAGTACCAATCAGGGGGCACTTGGAAACACCATATATTTT
TRBD1,NA,TRBJ2-6,TRBV6-2/TRBV6-3,CASSDRGGSSGANVLTF,TGTGCCAGCAGCGACAGGGGGGGAAGCTCTGGGGCCAACGTCCTGACTTTC
NA,NA,TRBJ2-5,TRBV10-3,CAISESVTVRETQYF,TGTGCCATCAGTGAGTCGGTGACAGTCAGGGAGACCCAGTACTTC
TRBD1,NA,TRBJ1-2,TRBV29-1,CSVEFRGLGYTF,TGCAGCGTTGAGTTTAGGGGGCTTGGCTACACCTTC
NA,NA,TRBJ1-1,TRBV7-6,CASSLRITEAFF,TGTGCCAGCAGCTTACGGATAACTGAAGCTTTCTTT
TRBD1,NA,TRBJ1-2,TRBV6-5,CASSPTGGYGYTF,TGTGCCAGCAGTCCGACAGGGGGCTATGGCTACACCTTC
NA,NA,TRBJ1-5,TRBV14,CASSQGGTLGNQPQHF,TGTGCCAGCAGCCAAGGGGGCACCCTCGGCAATCAGCCCCAGCATTTT
NA,NA,TRBJ2-3,TRBV4-2,CASSQVLGPTDTQYF,TGTGCCAGCAGCCAAGTACTGGGTCCCACAGATACGCAGTATTTT
TRBD2,once,TRBJ2-3,TRBV4-3,CASSQVPGGPQDTQYF,TGCGCCAGCAGCCAAGTTCCGGGAGGGCCTCAAGATACGCAGTATTTT
TRBD2,NA,TRBJ2-2,TRBV6-5,CASSYAGALGGELFF,TGTGCCAGCAGTTATGCGGGAGCTTTGGGCGGGGAGCTGTTTTTT
NA,NA,TRBJ1-5,TRBV18,CASSTYSNQPQHF,TGTGCCAGCTCTACCTATAGCAATCAGCCCCAGCATTTT
NA,once,TRBJ2-5,TRBV7-9,CASSLRKTGGETQYF,TGTGCCAGCAGCTTACGGAAGACGGGGGGCGAGACCCAGTACTTC
NA,NA,TRBJ1-2,TRBV6-5,CASSYSRNANYGYTF,TGTGCCAGCAGTTACTCGAGGAACGCCAACTATGGCTACACCTTC
NA,NA,TRBJ2-2,TRBV12-5,CASGLAGSFFEDADTGELFF,TGTGCTAGTGGTTTGGCAGGGAGTTTTTTCGAGGACGCGGACACCGGGGAGCTGTTTTTT
NA,NA,TRBJ1-1,TRBV11-3,CASSLGPMNTEAFF,TGTGCCAGCAGCTTAGGCCCAATGAACACTGAAGCTTTCTTT
NA,NA,TRBJ2-1,TRBV11-2,CASSPSNEQFF,TGTGCCAGCAGCCCTAGCAATGAGCAGTTCTTC
TRBD2,NA,TRBJ2-5,TRBV7-9,CASSRIGGYAGVETQYF,TGTGCCAGCAGCCGCATTGGGGGGTACGCGGGAGTGGAGACCCAGTACTTC
TRBD1,once,TRBJ1-1,TRBV18,CASFGQGATTEAFF,TGTGCCAGCTTTGGACAGGGGGCAACCACTGAAGCTTTCTTT
TRBD1,NA,TRBJ1-4,TRBV28,CASTAWQGAENEKLFF,TGTGCCAGCACCGCCTGGCAGGGGGCAGAAAATGAAAAACTGTTTTTT
TRBD1,once,TRBJ2-7,TRBV24-1,CATSRFRDRGTYEQYF,TGTGCCACCAGTAGGTTCAGGGACAGGGGCACCTATGAGCAGTACTTC
NA,NA,TRBJ2-7,TRBV7-3,CASSLGRSSYEQYF,TGTGCCAGCAGCTTAGGCAGGAGCTCCTACGAGCAGTACTTC
NA,once,TRBJ1-4,TRBV7-2,CASSLGQTWEKLFF,TGTGCCAGCAGCTTAGGTCAGACTTGGGAAAAACTGTTTTTT
NA,NA,TRBJ1-5,TRBV6-5,CASSPRGEGNQPQHF,TGTGCCAGCAGTCCCAGGGGAGAGGGCAATCAGCCCCAGCATTTT
NA,NA,TRBJ1-2,TRBV6-5,CASSPRRDYGYTF,TGTGCCAGCAGTCCCCGAAGGGACTATGGCTACACCTTC
NA,NA,TRBJ1-4,TRBV28,CASSITGLNEKLFF,TGTGCCAGCAGTATAACTGGACTTAATGAAAAACTGTTTTTT
TRBD1,NA,TRBJ2-2,TRBV5-1,CASSSGTVVHGELFF,TGCGCCAGCAGTTCCGGGACAGTGGTCCACGGGGAGCTGTTTTTT
NA,NA,TRBJ1-2,TRBV4-1,CASSQDRRVYGYTF,TGCGCCAGCAGCCAAGACCGCAGGGTCTATGGCTACACCTTC
TRBD1,NA,TRBJ1-2,TRBV28,CASSRTGSNYGYTF,TGTGCCAGCAGTAGGACAGGGTCTAACTATGGCTACACCTTC
TRBD2,NA,TRBJ2-7,TRBV15,CATSIGTSELYEQYF,TGTGCCACCAGCATCGGGACTAGCGAGCTCTACGAGCAGTACTTC
TRBD1,NA,TRBJ2-2,TRBV5-1,CASSSHTQGATGELFF,TGCGCCAGCAGCTCCCACACTCAGGGGGCGACCGGGGAGCTGTTTTTT
NA,few,TRBJ2-1,TRBV7-8,CASSLRPSDEQFF,TGTGCCAGCAGCCTTCGACCCAGCGATGAGCAGTTCTTC
NA,once,TRBJ2-2,TRBV5-1,CASSLAATNTGELFF,TGCGCCAGCAGCTTGGCGGCGACGAACACCGGGGAGCTGTTTTTT